Presented here are 7 T cell receptor beta chains from one specimen sequenced in a study of blood T cell repertoires in COVID-19. Sequenced by immunoSEQ multiplex PCR; TCRdb stores in-frame clones only, minus some. Altogether roughly 40,000 clones are present, around 89% being singletons, with the ten largest covering under 9.5%. Sequenced material: peripheral blood. The receptor source for this set is a man aged 25 to 40 with active or convalescent COVID-19.

The gene calls are TRBV4-1 and TRBJ1-1, with D possibly matching TRBD1 (5 bases). The CDR3 consists of 14 residues. V was clipped by 2 bases and J by 2 bases, with 9 bases between them. Germline loops: CDR1 MGHRA, CDR2 YSYEKL. The chain's CDR3 is CASSQQGVNTEAFF. CDR3 sequence (DNA): TGCGCCAGCAGCCAACAGGGTGTAAACACTGAAGCTTTCTTT.

V gene TRBV3-1 (or the pseudogene TRBV3-2) combines with J gene TRBJ1-4, with TRBD1 as a possible D gene (6 bases). V dropped 3 bases and J dropped 3 bases, with 14 bases sitting between them. Germline V gene lookup returns CDR1 LGHDT and CDR2 YNNKEL (reference sequence). The CDR3 consists of 16 residues. The CDR3 here is CASSHNQGLSNEKLFF. The CDR3 region has the DNA TGTGCCAGCAGCCACAACCAGGGGCTCTCTAATGAAAAACTGTTTTTT.

The chain has TRBV4-2 and TRBJ1-1; D is undetermined. Germline loops: CDR1 LGHNA, CDR2 YNFKEQ. The V end lost 3 bases, the J end lost 1 base, and 3 bases lay between the germline ends. CDR3 length: 12 amino acids. The CDR3 DNA reads TGTGCCAGCAGCCAGGCGAACACTGAAGCTTTCTTT. It codes for CASSQANTEAFF.

V gene TRBV7-5 combines with J gene TRBJ2-5; the table's D call TRBD1 went unverified against the DNA. TRBV7-5 is a documented pseudogene. This CDR3 is 16 amino acids long. The CDR3 is CARSLAGDRGNETQYF. Here the CDR3 DNA reads TGTGCCAGAAGCCTAGCAGGGGACAGGGGGAATGAGACCCAGTACTTC.

The chain recombines TRBV7-6 with TRBJ2-5; D ambiguous. The V end was cut by 1 base, the J end by 5 bases, with 5 bases between. The CDR3 totals 12 residues. Germline CDR1 SGHVS, CDR2 FNYEAQ. CDR3 loop: CASSLVSETQYF. CDR3 nucleotides: TGTGCCAGCAGCTTAGTCTCCGAGACCCAGTACTTC. Full variable domain (outside the CDR3, taken from reference TRBV7-6 and TRBJ2-5): GAGVSQSPRYKVTKRGQDVALRCDPISGHVSLYWYRQALGQGPEFLTYFNYEAQQDKSGLPNDRFSAERPEGSISTLTIQRTEQRDSAMYRCASSLVSETQYFGPGTRLLVL.

The V and J genes are TRBV3-1 (or the pseudogene TRBV3-2) and TRBJ1-1; a possible D gene is TRBD1 (6 bases). The CDR3 loop spans 14 amino acids. CDR1 is LGHDT, CDR2 YNNKEL, per germline (reference sequence). Trimming removed 4 bases from V and 6 bases from J, with 15 bases in between. The CDR3 sequence is CASSPWDNTSEAFF. In DNA, the CDR3 is TGTGCCAGCAGCCCCTGGGACAATACGTCTGAAGCTTTCTTT.

This rearrangement joins TRBV27 to TRBJ2-3; 9 bases fit TRBD2. CDR3 length: 17 amino acids. Germline V CDR1 and CDR2: MNHEY, SMNVEV (reference sequence). J gave up 0 bases and V 1 base, and 5 bases lay outside the gene matches. In nucleotides, the CDR3 is TGTGCCAGCAGTTTATTGGTTAGCGGGGGTAGCACAGATACGCAGTATTTT. Translating it yields CASSLLVSGGSTDTQYF.